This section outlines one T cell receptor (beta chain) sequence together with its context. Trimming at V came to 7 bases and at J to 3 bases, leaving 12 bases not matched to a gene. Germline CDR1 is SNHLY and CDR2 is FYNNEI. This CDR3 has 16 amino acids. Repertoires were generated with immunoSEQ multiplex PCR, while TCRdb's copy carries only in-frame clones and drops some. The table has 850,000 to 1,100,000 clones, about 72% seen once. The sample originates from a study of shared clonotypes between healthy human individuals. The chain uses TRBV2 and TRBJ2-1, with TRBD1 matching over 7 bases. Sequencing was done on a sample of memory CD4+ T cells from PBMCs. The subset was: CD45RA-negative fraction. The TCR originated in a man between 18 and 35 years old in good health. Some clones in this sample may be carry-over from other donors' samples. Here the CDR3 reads CASISVDRANYNEQFF. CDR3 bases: TGTGCCAGCATTTCTGTTGACAGGGCGAACTACAATGAGCAGTTCTTC.